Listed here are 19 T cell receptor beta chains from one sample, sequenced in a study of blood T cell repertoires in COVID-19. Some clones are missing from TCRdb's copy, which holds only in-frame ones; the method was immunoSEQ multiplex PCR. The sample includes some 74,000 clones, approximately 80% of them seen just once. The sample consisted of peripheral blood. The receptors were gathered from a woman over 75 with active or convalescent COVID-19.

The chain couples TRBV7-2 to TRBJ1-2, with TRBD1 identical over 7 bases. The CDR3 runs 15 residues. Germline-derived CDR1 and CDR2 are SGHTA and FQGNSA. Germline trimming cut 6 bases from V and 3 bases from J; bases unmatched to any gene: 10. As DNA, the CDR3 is TGTGCCAGCAGATCCGCCGCCGGGACAGACTATGGCTACACCTTC. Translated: CASRSAAGTDYGYTF.

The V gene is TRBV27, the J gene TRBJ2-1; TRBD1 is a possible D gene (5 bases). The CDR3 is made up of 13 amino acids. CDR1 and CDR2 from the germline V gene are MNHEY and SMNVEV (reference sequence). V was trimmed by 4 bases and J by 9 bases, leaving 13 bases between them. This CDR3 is CASSYLSRGEQFF. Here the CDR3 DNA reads TGTGCCAGCAGTTATTTGAGTAGGGGTGAGCAGTTCTTC.

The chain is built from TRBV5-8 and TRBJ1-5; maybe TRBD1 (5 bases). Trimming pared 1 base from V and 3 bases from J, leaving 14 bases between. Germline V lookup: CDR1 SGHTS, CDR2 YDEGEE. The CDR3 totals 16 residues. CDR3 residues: CASSLRGGVDNQPQHF. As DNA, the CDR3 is TGTGCCAGCAGCTTGAGAGGAGGGGTCGACAATCAGCCCCAGCATTTT.

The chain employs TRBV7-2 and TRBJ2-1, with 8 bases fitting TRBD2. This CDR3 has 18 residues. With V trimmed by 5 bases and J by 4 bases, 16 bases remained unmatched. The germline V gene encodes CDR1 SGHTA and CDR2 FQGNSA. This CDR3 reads CASSPGVGREARYNEQFF. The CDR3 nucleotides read TGTGCCAGCAGCCCGGGGGTGGGGCGGGAGGCTCGATACAATGAGCAGTTCTTC.

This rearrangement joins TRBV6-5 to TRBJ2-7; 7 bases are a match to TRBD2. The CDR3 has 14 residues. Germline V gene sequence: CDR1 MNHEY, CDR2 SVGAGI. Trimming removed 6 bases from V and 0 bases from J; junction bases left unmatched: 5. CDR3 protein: CASSPGGSSYEQYF. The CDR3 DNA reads TGTGCCAGCAGCCCCGGGGGGAGCTCCTACGAGCAGTACTTC.

The CDR3 DNA follows: TGTGCCAGCAGCTTAGCGAGCTACCAAGAGACCCAGTACTTC. Translated, it gives CASSLASYQETQYF. This chain uses TRBV7-8 with TRBJ2-5; D remains unclear. Germline V gene sequence: CDR1 SGHVS, CDR2 FQNEAQ. This CDR3 is 14 amino acids long. Trimming removed 0 bases at V and 0 bases at J, with 5 bases between.

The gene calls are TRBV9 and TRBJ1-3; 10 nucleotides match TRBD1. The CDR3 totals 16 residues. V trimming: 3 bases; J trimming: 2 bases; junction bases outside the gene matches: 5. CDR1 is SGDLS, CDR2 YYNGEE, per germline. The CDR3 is CASSASTGGPGNTIYF. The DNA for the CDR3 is TGTGCCAGCAGCGCGTCGACAGGGGGCCCTGGAAACACCATATATTTT. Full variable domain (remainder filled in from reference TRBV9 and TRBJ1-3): DSGVTQTPKHLITATGQRVTLRCSPRSGDLSVYWYQQSLDQGLQFLIQYYNGEERAKGNILERFSAQQFPDLHSELNLSSLELGDSALYFCASSASTGGPGNTIYFGEGSWLTVV.

CDR3 sequence (DNA): TGTGCCAGCAGCCCCCGGGACAGGGATCAAGAGACCCAGTACTTC. Its protein is CASSPRDRDQETQYF. The chain couples TRBV11-1 to TRBJ2-5; TRBD1 agrees at 9 bases. Germline-derived CDR1 and CDR2 are SGHAT and FQDESV (reference sequence). CDR3 length equals 15 residues. Trimming cost V 5 bases and J 2 bases; bases outside gene matches: 6. Variable domain in full (rest from reference TRBV11-1 and TRBJ2-5): EAEVAQSPRYKITEKSQAVAFWCDPISGHATLYWYRQILGQGPELLVQFQDESVVDDSQLPKDRFSAERLKGVDSTLKIQPAELGDSAMYLCASSPRDRDQETQYFGPGTRLLVL.

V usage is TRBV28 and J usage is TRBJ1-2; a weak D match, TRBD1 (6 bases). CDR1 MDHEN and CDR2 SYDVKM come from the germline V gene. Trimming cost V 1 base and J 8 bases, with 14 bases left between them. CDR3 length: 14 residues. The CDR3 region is CASSLLGQGHGYTF. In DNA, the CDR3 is TGTGCCAGCAGTTTATTGGGTCAGGGGCACGGCTACACCTTC.

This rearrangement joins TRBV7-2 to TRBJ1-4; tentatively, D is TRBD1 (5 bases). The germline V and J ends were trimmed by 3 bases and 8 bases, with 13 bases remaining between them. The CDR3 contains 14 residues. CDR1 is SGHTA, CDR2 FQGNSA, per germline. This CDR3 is CASSLQGMPEKLFF. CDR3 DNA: TGTGCCAGCAGCTTGCAGGGAATGCCAGAAAAACTGTTTTTT.

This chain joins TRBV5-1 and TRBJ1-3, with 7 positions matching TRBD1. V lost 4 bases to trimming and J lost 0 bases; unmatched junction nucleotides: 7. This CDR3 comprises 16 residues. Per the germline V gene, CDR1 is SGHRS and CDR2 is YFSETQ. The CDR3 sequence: CASSPGQVSSGNTIYF. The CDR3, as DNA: TGCGCCAGCAGCCCCGGACAGGTTAGCTCTGGAAACACCATATATTTT. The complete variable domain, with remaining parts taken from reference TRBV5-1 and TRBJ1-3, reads KAGVTQTPRYLIKTRGQQVTLSCSPISGHRSVSWYQQTPGQGLQFLFEYFSETQRNKGNFPGRFSGRQFSNSRSEMNVSTLELGDSALYLCASSPGQVSSGNTIYFGEGSWLTVV.

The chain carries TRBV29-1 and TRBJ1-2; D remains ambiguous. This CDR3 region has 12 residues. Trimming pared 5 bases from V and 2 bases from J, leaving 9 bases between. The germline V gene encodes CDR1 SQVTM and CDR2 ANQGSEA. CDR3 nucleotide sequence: TGCAGCGTTTTGGGAGCCAACTATGGCTACACCTTC. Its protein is CSVLGANYGYTF.

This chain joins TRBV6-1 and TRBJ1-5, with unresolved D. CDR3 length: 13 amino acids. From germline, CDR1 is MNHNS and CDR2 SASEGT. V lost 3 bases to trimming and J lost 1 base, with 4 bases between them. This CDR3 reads CASSDGSNQPQHF. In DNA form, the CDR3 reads TGTGCCAGCAGTGACGGGAGCAATCAGCCCCAGCATTTT.

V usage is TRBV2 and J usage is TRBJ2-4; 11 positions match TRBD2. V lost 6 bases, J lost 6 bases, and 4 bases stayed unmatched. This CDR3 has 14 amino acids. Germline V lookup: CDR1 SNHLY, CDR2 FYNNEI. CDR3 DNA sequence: TGTGCCAGCAGCGGACTAGCGGGCGTAAACATTCAGTACTTC. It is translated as CASSGLAGVNIQYF.

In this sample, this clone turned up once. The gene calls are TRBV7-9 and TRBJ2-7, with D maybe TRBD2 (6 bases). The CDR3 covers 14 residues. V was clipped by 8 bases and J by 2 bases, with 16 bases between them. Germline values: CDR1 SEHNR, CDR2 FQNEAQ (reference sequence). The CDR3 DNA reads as TGTGCCAGCTCGTCCCGGGACTTTCCCTACGAGCAGTACTTC. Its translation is CASSSRDFPYEQYF.

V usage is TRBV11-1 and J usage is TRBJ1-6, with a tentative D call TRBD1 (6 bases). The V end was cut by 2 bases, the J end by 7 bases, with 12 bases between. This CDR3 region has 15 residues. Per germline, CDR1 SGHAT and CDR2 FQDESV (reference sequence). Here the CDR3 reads CASSLLRTANSPLHF. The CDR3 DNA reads TGTGCCAGCAGCTTATTGAGGACAGCCAATTCACCCCTCCACTTT.

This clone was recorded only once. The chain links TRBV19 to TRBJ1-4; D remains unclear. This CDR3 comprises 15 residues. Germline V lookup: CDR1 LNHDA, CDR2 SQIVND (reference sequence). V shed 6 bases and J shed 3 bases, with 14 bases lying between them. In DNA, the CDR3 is TGTGCCAGTAGATCCCCCGGCAGGCCTAATGAAAAACTGTTTTTT. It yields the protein CASRSPGRPNEKLFF.

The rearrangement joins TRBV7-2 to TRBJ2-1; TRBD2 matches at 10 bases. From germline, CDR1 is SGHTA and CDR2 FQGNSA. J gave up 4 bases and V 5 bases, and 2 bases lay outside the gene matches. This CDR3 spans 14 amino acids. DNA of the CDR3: TGTGCCAGCAGCCGGACTAGCGGTTACAATGAGCAGTTCTTC. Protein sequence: CASSRTSGYNEQFF.

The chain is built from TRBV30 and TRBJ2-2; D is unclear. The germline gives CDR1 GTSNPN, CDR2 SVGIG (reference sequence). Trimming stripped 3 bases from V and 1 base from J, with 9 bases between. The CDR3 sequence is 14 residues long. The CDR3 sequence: CAWSRGLNTGELFF. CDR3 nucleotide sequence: TGTGCCTGGAGCCGCGGATTGAACACCGGGGAGCTGTTTTTT.